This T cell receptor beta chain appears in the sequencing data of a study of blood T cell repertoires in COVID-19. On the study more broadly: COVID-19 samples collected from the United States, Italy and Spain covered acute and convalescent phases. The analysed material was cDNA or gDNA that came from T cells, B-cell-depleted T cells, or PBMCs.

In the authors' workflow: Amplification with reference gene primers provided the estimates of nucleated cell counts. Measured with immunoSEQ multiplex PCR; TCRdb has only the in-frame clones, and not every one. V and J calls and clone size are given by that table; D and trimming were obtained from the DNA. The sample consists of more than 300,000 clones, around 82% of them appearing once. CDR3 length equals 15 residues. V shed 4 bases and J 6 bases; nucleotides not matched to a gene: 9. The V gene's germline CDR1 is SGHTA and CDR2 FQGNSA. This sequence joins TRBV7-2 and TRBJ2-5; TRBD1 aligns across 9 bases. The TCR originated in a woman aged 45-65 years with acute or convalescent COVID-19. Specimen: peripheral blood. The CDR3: CASSSPGQGQQTQYF. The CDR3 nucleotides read TGTGCCAGCAGCTCGCCGGGACAGGGTCAACAGACCCAGTACTTC.